These 14 T cell receptor beta chains share one sample of origin, sequenced in a study of blood T cell repertoires in COVID-19. Assay used: immunoSEQ multiplex PCR; TCRdb lists only in-frame clones, some missing. Found here are roughly 260,000 clones, 88% of them singletons; the top ten hold about 4%. Input material: peripheral blood. The receptors were sampled from a man aged 55-75 years who had recovered from COVID-19.

This clone was seen more than once but under ten times. This chain connects TRBV13 to TRBJ1-2; D is undetermined. The V and J ends lost 2 bases and 4 bases respectively, with 11 bases between them. The germline V gene has CDR1 PRHDT and CDR2 FYEKMQ (reference sequence). There are 14 residues in the CDR3. As DNA, the CDR3 is TGTGCCAGCAGCTTAAACAGTCTAACCTATGGCTACACCTTC. Translated: CASSLNSLTYGYTF.

This chain links TRBV7-9 with TRBJ2-7; 7 bases match TRBD1. The CDR3 runs 15 residues. CDR1 is SEHNR and CDR2 is FQNEAQ in the germline V gene (reference sequence). V dropped 1 base and J dropped 6; count of bases not matched to a gene: 9. CDR3 nucleotide sequence: TGTGCCAGCAGCTTAGGTTCGACAGGGCTCGGCGAGCAGTACTTC. Encoded protein: CASSLGSTGLGEQYF.

V usage is TRBV2 and J usage is TRBJ1-1, with D possibly matching TRBD1 (6 bases). The germline V gene has CDR1 SNHLY and CDR2 FYNNEI. This CDR3 is 14 amino acids long. V was shortened by 7 bases and J by 1 base, with 13 bases between the two germline ends. The CDR3 sequence: CASNKQGSNTEAFF. For the CDR3, the DNA is TGTGCCAGCAATAAACAGGGATCGAACACTGAAGCTTTCTTT.

CDR3 bases: TGCGCCAGCAGCTGGACAGGGGGCGGGTTTGAAAAACTGTTTTTT. Translation: CASSWTGGGFEKLFF. V gene TRBV5-1 combines with J gene TRBJ1-4; 11 bases are a match to TRBD1. In germline, CDR1 is SGHRS, CDR2 YFSETQ. This CDR3 spans 15 amino acids. Losses at the gene ends were 3 bases for V and 7 bases for J; bases not matched to a gene: 5.

CDR3: CASSRATSGVTYEQYF. The CDR3 coding sequence is TGTGCCAGCTCACGAGCGACTAGCGGGGTTACCTACGAGCAGTACTTC. The chain carries TRBV18 and TRBJ2-7, with 11 bases identical to TRBD2. Germline lookup yields CDR1 KGHSH and CDR2 LQKENI. This CDR3 is built from 16 residues. Trimming cost V 4 bases and J 2 bases; bases outside gene matches: 7.

The J gene is TRBJ1-1, the V gene TRBV7-2; 11 positions match TRBD1. The V gene end was trimmed by 1 base and the J gene end by 6 bases; junction bases not matched to a gene: 4. CDR1 SGHTA and CDR2 FQGNSA come from the germline V gene. The CDR3 contains 15 residues. Here the CDR3 DNA reads TGTGCCAGCAGCTTAGTCCCGGGACAGGGGGCTGAAGCTTTCTTT. This gives the protein CASSLVPGQGAEAFF.

The chain recombines TRBV7-9 with TRBJ2-1; TRBD2 matches 10 bases. V was pared by 1 base and J by 1 base, with 4 bases of the junction left unmatched. This CDR3 has 17 residues. The germline gives CDR1 SEHNR, CDR2 FQNEAQ (reference sequence). CDR3 bases: TGTGCCAGCAGCTTAGAGGGACTAGCGCGGTCCTACAATGAGCAGTTCTTC. This sequence encodes CASSLEGLARSYNEQFF.

In its sample, this clone was seen a few times. The CDR3 bases are TGTGCCAGCAGTCCACCGGGGGCCTATAATTCACCCCTCCACTTT. It encodes CASSPPGAYNSPLHF. The chain is built from TRBV9 and TRBJ1-6; D is perhaps TRBD1 (5 bases). The germline V gene has CDR1 SGDLS and CDR2 YYNGEE. This CDR3 is built from 15 residues. V was cut by 5 bases and J by 2 bases, with 11 bases left in between.

This clone was seen only a few times. The J gene is TRBJ2-3, the V gene TRBV20-1, with 7 bases fitting TRBD1. The ends lost 3 bases at V and 4 bases at J; junction bases unmatched: 10. The CDR3 length is 15 residues. Germline CDR1 and CDR2: DFQATT and SNEGSKA (reference sequence). CDR3 DNA sequence: TGCAGTGCTAGTAAACGGGTCCAGGGGGCAGATACGCAGTATTTT. Protein sequence: CSASKRVQGADTQYF.

The chain recombines TRBV30 with TRBJ1-5; D unresolved. The CDR3 extends over 13 amino acids. Germline V gives CDR1 GTSNPN, CDR2 SVGIG (reference sequence). Trimming removed 2 bases from V and 0 bases from J, with 5 bases in between. In nucleotides, the CDR3 is TGTGCCTGGAGTCTTAGTAGCAATCAGCCCCAGCATTTT. Translated, it gives CAWSLSSNQPQHF. Full variable domain (remainder filled in from reference TRBV30 and TRBJ1-5): SQTIHQWPATLVQPVGSPLSLECTVEGTSNPNLYWYRQAAGRGLQLLFYSVGIGQISSEVPQNLSASRPQDRQFILSSKKLLLSDSGFYLCAWSLSSNQPQHFGDGTRLSIL.

The J gene is TRBJ1-2, the V gene TRBV19, with D maybe TRBD1 (6 bases). Germline V CDR1 and CDR2: LNHDA, SQIVND (reference sequence). V shed 6 bases and J shed 1 base, with 15 bases lying between them. CDR3 size: 15 residues. The CDR3 bases are TGTGCCAGTAGCCCCGGACAGATAAATAACTATGGCTACACCTTC. The encoded protein is CASSPGQINNYGYTF.

The chain combines TRBV7-2 with TRBJ1-4; 7 bases match TRBD1. From germline, CDR1 is SGHTA and CDR2 FQGNSA. The length of the CDR3 is 14 residues. The V gene end was trimmed by 5 bases and the J gene end by 5 bases; junction bases not matched to a gene: 5. The CDR3 DNA sequence: TGTGCCAGCAGCCCGGGGACAGCGAATGAAAAACTGTTTTTT. It codes for CASSPGTANEKLFF.

The chain has TRBV21-1 and TRBJ1-1. TRBV21-1 is termed a pseudogene. The CDR3 has 13 residues. CDR3 sequence (DNA): TGTGCCAGCAGCAAAGTGGGGAGAACTGAAGCTTTCTTT. Translated, it gives CASSKVGRTEAFF.

The chain is built from TRBV7-8 and TRBJ1-4; 10 bases line up with TRBD1. The junction had 10 bases not matched to a gene; V was cut back by 4 bases and J by 8 bases. Germline CDR1 is SGHVS and CDR2 is FQNEAQ. This CDR3 contains 16 residues. The chain's CDR3 is CASSSRGTGVWEKLFF. For the CDR3, the DNA is TGTGCCAGCAGCTCGCGGGGGACAGGGGTGTGGGAAAAACTGTTTTTT.